A selection of T cell receptor beta chains follows, all from one sample in a study of post-analysis software for immune sequencing data. MiXCR was run by TCRdb on the PCR reads, yielding one entry per CDR3 protein. The sample records around 190,000 distinct CDR3 sequences, approximately 30% being singletons. What was sequenced was blood. These receptors originate from a girl aged 2-17 years with multiple sclerosis. The CDR3 runs from the conserved cysteine through the conserved F or W.

v_call: TRBV28
j_call: TRBJ1-2
cdr3_aa: CASSLGGEHYGYTF

v_call: TRBV5-6
j_call: TRBJ2-7
cdr3_aa: CASSLASRDYEQYF

v_call: TRBV7-9
j_call: TRBJ1-2
cdr3_aa: CASSSEVYGYTF

v_call: TRBV5-1
j_call: TRBJ1-6
cdr3_aa: CASRLRGARDNSPLHF

v_call: TRBV20-1
j_call: TRBJ2-1
cdr3_aa: CSAIRDEQFF

v_call: TRBV3-1
j_call: TRBJ1-1
cdr3_aa: CASSQVRSEAFF

v_call: TRBV4-1
j_call: TRBJ1-1
cdr3_aa: CASSPRQGTNTEAFF

v_call: TRBV5-1
j_call: TRBJ2-1
cdr3_aa: CASSPGLAGSLYNEQFF

v_call: TRBV20-1
j_call: TRBJ2-5
cdr3_aa: CSASHDRGQGTQYF

v_call: TRBV29-1
j_call: TRBJ2-2
cdr3_aa: CSVRTGSNTGELFF